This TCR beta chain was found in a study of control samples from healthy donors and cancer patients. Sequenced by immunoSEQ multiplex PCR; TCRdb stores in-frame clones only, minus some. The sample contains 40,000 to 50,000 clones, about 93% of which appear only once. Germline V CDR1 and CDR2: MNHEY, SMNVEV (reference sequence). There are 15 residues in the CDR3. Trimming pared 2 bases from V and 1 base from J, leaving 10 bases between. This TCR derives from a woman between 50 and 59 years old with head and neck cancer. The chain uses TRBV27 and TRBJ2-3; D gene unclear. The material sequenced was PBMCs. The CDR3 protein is CASSLNLGGTDTQYF. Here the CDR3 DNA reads TGTGCCAGCAGTTTAAACCTGGGTGGCACAGATACGCAGTATTTT.